The 12 T cell receptor beta chains below were found in one sample sequenced in a study of cytotoxic CD8 clonotypes in ibrutinib-treated CLL. The table came from immunoSEQ multiplex PCR; TCRdb's copy has only in-frame clones and leaves some out. The data show fewer than 400,000 clones, approximately 67% seen once. The sample here was PBMCs, taken after 36 months of ibrutinib treatment. The receptors come from a human donor with chronic lymphocytic leukemia.

The V gene is TRBV6-1, the J gene TRBJ2-2; D is possibly TRBD1 (6 bases). From germline, CDR1 is MNHNS and CDR2 SASEGT. V lost 7 bases and J lost 5, with 14 bases in between. The CDR3 is made up of 14 amino acids. The CDR3: CASIQGPLTGELFF. CDR3 nucleotides: TGTGCCAGCATCCAGGGGCCCCTAACCGGGGAGCTGTTTTTT.

This rearrangement joins TRBV9 to TRBJ1-2, with 10 bases matching TRBD1. CDR1 and CDR2 (germline): SGDLS, YYNGEE. The junction had 11 bases not matched to a gene; V was cut back by 4 bases and J by 5 bases. The CDR3 loop spans 16 amino acids. Here the CDR3 reads CASSPSLGTGVYGYTF. CDR3 nucleotides: TGTGCCAGCAGCCCGAGTCTGGGGACAGGGGTTTATGGCTACACCTTC.

This clone was found a few times. This sample also contains other DNA sequences that code for the same CDR3. V is TRBV29-1 and J is TRBJ2-7; 7 nucleotides agree with TRBD1. Germline V gene data show CDR1 as SQVTM and CDR2 as ANQGSEA. CDR3 size: 11 residues. V trimming: 6 bases; J trimming: 3 bases; junction bases outside the gene matches: 2. The CDR3 DNA is TGCAGCGTACAGGGGCGCTACGAGCAGTACTTC. Residues: CSVQGRYEQYF.

V and J are TRBV11-2 and TRBJ2-6, with D uncertain. Germline V gene data show CDR1 as SGHAT and CDR2 as FQNNGV. Trimming cost V 5 bases and J 2 bases, with 7 bases left between them. This CDR3 has 14 residues. The CDR3 loop reads CASSRVAGANVLTF. In nucleotides, the CDR3 is TGTGCCAGCAGCAGGGTTGCTGGGGCCAACGTCCTGACTTTC.

This chain joins TRBV2 and TRBJ1-1; no clear D. The V gene's germline CDR1 is SNHLY and CDR2 FYNNEI. This CDR3 is built from 15 residues. Trimming left V 3 bases short and J 2 bases short, with 13 bases between. Written as DNA, the CDR3 is TGTGCCAGCAGTGAGGCGGGGTCCACTAACACTGAAGCTTTCTTT. Protein: CASSEAGSTNTEAFF. Full variable domain (remainder filled in from reference TRBV2 and TRBJ1-1): EPEVTQTPSHQVTQMGQEVILRCVPISNHLYFYWYRQILGQKVEFLVSFYNNEISEKSEIFDDQFSVERPDGSNFTLKIRSTKLEDSAMYFCASSEAGSTNTEAFFGQGTRLTVV.

V gene TRBV7-2 combines with J gene TRBJ2-4, with a weak D call TRBD1 (5 bases). CDR3 size: 17 residues. V was clipped by 0 bases and J by 0 bases, with 12 bases between them. Germline CDR1 is SGHTA and CDR2 is FQGNSA. Here the CDR3 DNA reads TGTGCCAGCAGCTTAGCGCTGAGAGACAGAGCCAAAAACATTCAGTACTTC. Translation: CASSLALRDRAKNIQYF.

The V and J genes are TRBV4-3 and TRBJ2-7, with D hard to call. Germline CDR1 is LGHNA and CDR2 is YSLEER. The CDR3 has 17 residues. Trimming pared 0 bases from V and 3 bases from J, leaving 18 bases between. CDR3 bases: TGCGCCAGCAGCCAAGATCGAAGGTGGCGGTTGATCTACGAGCAGTACTTC. Translated, it gives CASSQDRRWRLIYEQYF.

This clone was observed a single time. The J gene is TRBJ2-3, the V gene TRBV5-1; no clear D gene. Germline V gene sequence: CDR1 SGHRS, CDR2 YFSETQ. The CDR3 runs 15 residues. The V end lost 2 bases, the J end lost 0 bases, and 10 bases lay between the germline ends. The CDR3 DNA follows: TGCGCCAGCAGCTTTCAACAGAGTAGCACAGATACGCAGTATTTT. As protein: CASSFQQSSTDTQYF.

The CDR3, as DNA: TGCAGCGTTGAGTTCCCATATAATGAAAAACTGTTTTTT. Its protein is CSVEFPYNEKLFF. This chain connects TRBV29-1 to TRBJ1-4; D not resolved. Trimming pared 3 bases from V and 4 bases from J, leaving 9 bases between. The CDR3 runs 13 residues. CDR1 and CDR2 from the germline V gene are SQVTM and ANQGSEA.

The chain carries TRBV7-9 and TRBJ2-2; no reliable D call. Trimming removed 3 bases from V and 4 bases from J, with 3 bases in between. Germline CDR1 reads SEHNR; CDR2 reads FQNEAQ (reference sequence). The CDR3 extends over 12 amino acids. The CDR3 spells CASSFLTGELFF. The CDR3, as DNA: TGTGCCAGCAGCTTCCTCACCGGGGAGCTGTTTTTT. The variable domain in full, completed from reference TRBV7-9 and TRBJ2-2, reads DTGVSQNPRHKITKRGQNVTFRCDPISEHNRLYWYRQTLGQGPEFLTYFQNEAQLEKSRLLSDRFSAERPKGSFSTLEIQRTEQGDSAMYLCASSFLTGELFFGEGSRLTVL.

This chain uses TRBV5-1 with TRBJ1-2, with 10 bases that match TRBD1. V gave up 6 bases and J gave up 5 bases; unmatched junction bases: 10. The CDR3 spans 15 residues. Germline V gene data show CDR1 as SGHRS and CDR2 as YFSETQ. CDR3 amino acids: CASKGTGEVGYGYTF. In DNA form, the CDR3 reads TGCGCCAGCAAAGGGACAGGGGAAGTGGGGTATGGCTACACCTTC.

This clone was detected only a few times. The chain carries TRBV20-1 and TRBJ2-5; perhaps TRBD2 as D (6 bases). Per the germline V gene, CDR1 is DFQATT and CDR2 is SNEGSKA (reference sequence). The V gene lost 5 bases and the J gene lost 5 bases, with 9 bases spanning the gap. The CDR3 contains 11 residues. The CDR3 nucleotides are TGCAGTGCTGGGGGGTGGGAGACCCAGTACTTC. Residues: CSAGGWETQYF.